The source of this T cell receptor (beta chain) is a study of T cells in Graves' hyperthyroidism and ophthalmopathy. RNA transcripts were the template for amplifying TCR beta CDR3 regions. The study used the HTBI primer set for a first-round RT-PCR of the TCR CDR3. MiXCR, applied by TCRdb to the multiplex PCR reads, yields one record per CDR3 protein. The sample yields 800,000 or so distinct CDR3 sequences, about 38% seen once. Germline trimming cut 8 bases from V and 6 bases from J; bases unmatched to any gene: 5. The CDR3 consists of 13 residues. CDR1 is SQVTM, CDR2 ANQGSEA, per germline. The diagnostic basis comprised clinical symptoms, serum thyroxine and TRAb, thyroid ultrasound and orbital computed tomography.

The receptor comes from a young man with Graves' hyperthyroidism. The chain joins TRBV29-1 to TRBJ1-5; 12 nucleotides line up with TRBD1. The sequenced sample consisted of blood. The chain's CDR3 is CSLGQGAGQPQHF. CDR3 DNA sequence: TGCAGCTTGGGACAGGGGGCGGGTCAGCCCCAGCATTTT.